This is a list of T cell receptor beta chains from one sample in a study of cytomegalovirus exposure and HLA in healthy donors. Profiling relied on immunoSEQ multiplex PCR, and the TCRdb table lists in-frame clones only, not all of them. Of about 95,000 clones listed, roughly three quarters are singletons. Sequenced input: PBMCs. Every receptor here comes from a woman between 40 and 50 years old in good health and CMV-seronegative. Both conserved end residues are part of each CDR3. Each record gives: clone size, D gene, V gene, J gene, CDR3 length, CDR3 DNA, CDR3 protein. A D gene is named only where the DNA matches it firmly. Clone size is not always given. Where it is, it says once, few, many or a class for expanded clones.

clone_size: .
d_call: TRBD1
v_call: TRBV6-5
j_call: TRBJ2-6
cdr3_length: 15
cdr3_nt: TGTGCCAGCAGTCCACAGGGGACCGGGGCCAACGTCCTGACTTTC
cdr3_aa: CASSPQGTGANVLTF

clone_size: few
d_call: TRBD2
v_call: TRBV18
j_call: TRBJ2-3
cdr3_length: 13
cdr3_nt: TGTGCCAGCTCACCCGGGAGGGATGATACGCAGTATTTT
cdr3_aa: CASSPGRDDTQYF

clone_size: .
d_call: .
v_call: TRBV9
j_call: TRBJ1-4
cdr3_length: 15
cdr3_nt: TGTGCCAGCAGCGGCGACGGACGCGGGAATGAAAAACTGTTTTTT
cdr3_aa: CASSGDGRGNEKLFF

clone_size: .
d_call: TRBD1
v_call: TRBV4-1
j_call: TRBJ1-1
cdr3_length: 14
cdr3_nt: TGCGCCAGCAGCTGGAGACAGGGGGGCACTGAAGCTTTCTTT
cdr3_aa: CASSWRQGGTEAFF

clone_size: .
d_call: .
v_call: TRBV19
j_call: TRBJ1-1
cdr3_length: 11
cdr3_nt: TGTGCCAGTAGTATGGGAGGGGGAGCTTTCTTT
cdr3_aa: CASSMGGGAFF

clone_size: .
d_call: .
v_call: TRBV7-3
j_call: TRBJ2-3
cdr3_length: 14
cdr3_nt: TGTGCCAGCAGCTTAACTCCGGCGGCAGATACGCAGTATTTT
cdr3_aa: CASSLTPAADTQYF

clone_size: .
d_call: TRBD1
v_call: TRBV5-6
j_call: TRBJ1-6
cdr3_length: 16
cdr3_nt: TGTGCCAGCAGTCACCGCCGGGACAGGGGTAATTCACCCCTCCACTTT
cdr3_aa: CASSHRRDRGNSPLHF

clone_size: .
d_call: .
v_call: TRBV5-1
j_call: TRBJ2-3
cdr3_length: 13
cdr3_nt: TGCGCCAGCAGCTCGGGGGACACAGATACGCAGTATTTT
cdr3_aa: CASSSGDTDTQYF

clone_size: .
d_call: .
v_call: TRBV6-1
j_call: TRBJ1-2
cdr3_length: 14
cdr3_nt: TGTGCCAGCAGTCCCCTCAGGGGCATCCATGGCTACACCTTC
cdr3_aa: CASSPLRGIHGYTF

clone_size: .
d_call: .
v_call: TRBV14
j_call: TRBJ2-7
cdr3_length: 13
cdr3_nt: TGTGCCAGCAATCGGCAGGGGTACGGCGAGCAGTACTTC
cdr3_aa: CASNRQGYGEQYF

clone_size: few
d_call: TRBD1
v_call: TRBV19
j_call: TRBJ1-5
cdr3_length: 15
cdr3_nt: TGTGCCAGTAGGAAGACTGACAGGGGGCCTCAGCCCCAGCATTTT
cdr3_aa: CASRKTDRGPQPQHF

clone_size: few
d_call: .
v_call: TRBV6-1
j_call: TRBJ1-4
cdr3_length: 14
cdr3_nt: TGTGCCAGCAGGGGATGGGGGGCTAATGAAAAACTGTTTTTT
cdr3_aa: CASRGWGANEKLFF

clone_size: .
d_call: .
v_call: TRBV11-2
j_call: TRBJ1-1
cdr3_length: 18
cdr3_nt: TGTGCCAGCAGCTCGCACGAGATGGGTAGGAGTAGAAACACTGAAGCTTTCTTT
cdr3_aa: CASSSHEMGRSRNTEAFF

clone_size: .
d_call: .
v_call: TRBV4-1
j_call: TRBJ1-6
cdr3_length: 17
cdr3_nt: TGCGCCAGCAGCCAAGATTCGGGGAGCTCCTATAATTCACCCCTCCACTTT
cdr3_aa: CASSQDSGSSYNSPLHF

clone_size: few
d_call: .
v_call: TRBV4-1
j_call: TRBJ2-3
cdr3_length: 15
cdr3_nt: TGCGCCAGCAGCCAAGCCCAGACGGGGTCGGATACGCAGTATTTT
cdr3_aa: CASSQAQTGSDTQYF

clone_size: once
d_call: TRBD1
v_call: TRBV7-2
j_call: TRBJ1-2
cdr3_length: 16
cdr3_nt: TGTGCCAGCAGCTTAGCCTCAGGGGGCAGGGTTTATGGCTACACCTTC
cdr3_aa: CASSLASGGRVYGYTF

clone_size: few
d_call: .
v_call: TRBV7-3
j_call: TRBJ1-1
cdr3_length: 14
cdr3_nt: TGTGCCAGCAGGTCGGACAGCTTGAACACTGAAGCTTTCTTT
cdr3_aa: CASRSDSLNTEAFF

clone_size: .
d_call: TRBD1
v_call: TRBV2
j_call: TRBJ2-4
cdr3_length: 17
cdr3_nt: TGTGCCAGCAGTCGCCGCGAGTGGACAGGGAATAAAAACATTCAGTACTTC
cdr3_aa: CASSRREWTGNKNIQYF

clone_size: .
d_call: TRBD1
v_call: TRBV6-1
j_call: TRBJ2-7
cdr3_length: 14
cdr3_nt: TGTGCCAGCAGTAACTCAGGGGGCGGCTACGAGCAGTACTTC
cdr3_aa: CASSNSGGGYEQYF

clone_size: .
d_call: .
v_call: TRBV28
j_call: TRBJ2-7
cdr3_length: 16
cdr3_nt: TGTGCCAGCAGTTTAGGGGCCACAGGGTTCCGATACGAGCAGTACTTC
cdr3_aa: CASSLGATGFRYEQYF

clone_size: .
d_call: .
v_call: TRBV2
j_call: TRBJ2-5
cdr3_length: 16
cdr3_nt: TGTGCCAGCAGTGTTACAGCGGAGGAAGTCCAAGAGACCCAGTACTTC
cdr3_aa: CASSVTAEEVQETQYF

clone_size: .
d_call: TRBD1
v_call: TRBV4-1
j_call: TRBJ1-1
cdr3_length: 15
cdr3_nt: TGCGCCAGCAGCACTTCTCAGGGGGCCCACACTGAAGCTTTCTTT
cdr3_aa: CASSTSQGAHTEAFF

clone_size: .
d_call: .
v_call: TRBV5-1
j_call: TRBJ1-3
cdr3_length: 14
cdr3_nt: TGCGCCAGCAGCCTCAACTGGCGGGGAAACACCATATATTTT
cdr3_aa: CASSLNWRGNTIYF

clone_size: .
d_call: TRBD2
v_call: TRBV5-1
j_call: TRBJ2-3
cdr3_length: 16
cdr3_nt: TGCGCCAGCAGCCCCGGGACTAGCGGACGCACAGATACGCAGTATTTT
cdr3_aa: CASSPGTSGRTDTQYF

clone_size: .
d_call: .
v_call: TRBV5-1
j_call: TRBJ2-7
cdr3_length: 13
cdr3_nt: TGCGCCAGCAGCTTGGGTAATACCTACGAGCAGTACTTC
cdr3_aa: CASSLGNTYEQYF

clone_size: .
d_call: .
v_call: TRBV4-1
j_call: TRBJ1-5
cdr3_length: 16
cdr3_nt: TGCGCCAGCAGCCAAAACCGGGACTTCGGGAATCAGCCCCAGCATTTT
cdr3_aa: CASSQNRDFGNQPQHF

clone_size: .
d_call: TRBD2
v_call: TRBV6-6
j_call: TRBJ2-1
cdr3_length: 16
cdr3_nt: TGTGCCAGCAGTTATGTCGTCGTAGCGGGGACCAATGAGCAGTTCTTC
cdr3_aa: CASSYVVVAGTNEQFF

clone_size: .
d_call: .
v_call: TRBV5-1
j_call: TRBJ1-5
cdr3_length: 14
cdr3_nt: TGCGCCAGCAGCTTGCCCAGGGAGGATCAGCCCCAGCATTTT
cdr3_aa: CASSLPREDQPQHF

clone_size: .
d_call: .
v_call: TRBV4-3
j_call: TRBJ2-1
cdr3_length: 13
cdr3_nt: TGCGCCAGCAGCCAAGATGGGGAGAATGAGCAGTTCTTC
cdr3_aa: CASSQDGENEQFF

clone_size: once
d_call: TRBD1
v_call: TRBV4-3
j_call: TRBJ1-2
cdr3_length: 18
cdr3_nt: TGCGCCAGCAGCTCACGCTGGACAGGGGATGGAAGGTTTTATGGCTACACCTTC
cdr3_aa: CASSSRWTGDGRFYGYTF

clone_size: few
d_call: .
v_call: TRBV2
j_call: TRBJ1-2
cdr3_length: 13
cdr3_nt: TGTGCCAGCAGTGAAGAATCACGGTATGGCTACACCTTC
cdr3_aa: CASSEESRYGYTF

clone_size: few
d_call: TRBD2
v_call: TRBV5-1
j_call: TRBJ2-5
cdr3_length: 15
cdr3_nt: TGCGCCAGCAGGGGGATAGCGGGGGTCCAGGAGACCCAGTACTTC
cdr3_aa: CASRGIAGVQETQYF

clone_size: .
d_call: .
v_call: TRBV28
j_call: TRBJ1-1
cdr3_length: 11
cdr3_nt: TGTGCCAGCAGTTACAGCAGGTATGCTTTCTTT
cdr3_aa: CASSYSRYAFF

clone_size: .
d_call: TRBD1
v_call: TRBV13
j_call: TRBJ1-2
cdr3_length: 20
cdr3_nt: TGTGCCAGCAACCGAGGGAGGGTAGGACAGGGGGCGCGAGCGGCCTATGGCTACACCTTC
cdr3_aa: CASNRGRVGQGARAAYGYTF

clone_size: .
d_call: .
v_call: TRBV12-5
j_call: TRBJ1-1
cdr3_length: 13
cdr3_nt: TGTGCTAGTGGTTTTTCGGTGAACACTGAAGCTTTCTTT
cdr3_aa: CASGFSVNTEAFF

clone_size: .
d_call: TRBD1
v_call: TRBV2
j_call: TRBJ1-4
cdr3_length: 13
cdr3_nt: TGTGCCACCTCCGACAGGGGTACCGAAAAACTGTTTTTT
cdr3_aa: CATSDRGTEKLFF

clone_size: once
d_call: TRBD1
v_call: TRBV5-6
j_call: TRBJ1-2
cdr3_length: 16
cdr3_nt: TGTGCCAGCAGCTTGCCCAGGGGGGAGTTGGAGCTTGGCTACACCTTC
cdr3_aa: CASSLPRGELELGYTF

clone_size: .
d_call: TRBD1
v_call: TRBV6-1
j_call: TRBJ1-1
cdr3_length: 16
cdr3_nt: TGTGCCAGCAGTGTGAACAGGGGGGGTGGGAACACTGAAGCTTTCTTT
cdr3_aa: CASSVNRGGGNTEAFF

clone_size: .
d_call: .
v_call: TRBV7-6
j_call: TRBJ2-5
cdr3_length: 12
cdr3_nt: TGTGCCAGCAGCCACCAAGAGGAGACCCAGTACTTC
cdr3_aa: CASSHQEETQYF

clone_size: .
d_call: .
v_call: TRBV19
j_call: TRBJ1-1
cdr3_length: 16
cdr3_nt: TGTGCCAGTAGTATACCACTCGGCAGGGGTAGGACTGAAGCTTTCTTT
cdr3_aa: CASSIPLGRGRTEAFF

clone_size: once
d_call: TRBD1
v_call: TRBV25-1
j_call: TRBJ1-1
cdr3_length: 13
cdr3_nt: TGTGCCAGCAGTGTCGGGGACAGGGGTTCGACTTTCTTT
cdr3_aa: CASSVGDRGSTFF

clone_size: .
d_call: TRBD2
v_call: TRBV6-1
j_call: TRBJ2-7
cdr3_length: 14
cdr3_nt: TGTGCCAGCAGTGATGGACTAGCGGGGGACGAGCAGTACTTC
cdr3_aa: CASSDGLAGDEQYF

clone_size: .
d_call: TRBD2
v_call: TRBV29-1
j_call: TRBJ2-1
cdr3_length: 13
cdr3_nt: TGCAGCGTTCTGGGGCGGGGGGTTAGTGAGCAGTTCTTC
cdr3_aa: CSVLGRGVSEQFF

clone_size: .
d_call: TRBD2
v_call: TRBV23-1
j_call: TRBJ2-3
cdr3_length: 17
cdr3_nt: TGCGCCAGCAGTCAATCCACAGTAGCGGGGGGGCTCGATACGCAGTATTTT
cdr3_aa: CASSQSTVAGGLDTQYF

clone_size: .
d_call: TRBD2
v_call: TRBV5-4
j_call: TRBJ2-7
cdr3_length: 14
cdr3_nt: TGTGCCAGCAGCGAGACCGGGGGGGCGGGGGAGCAGTACTTC
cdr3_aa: CASSETGGAGEQYF

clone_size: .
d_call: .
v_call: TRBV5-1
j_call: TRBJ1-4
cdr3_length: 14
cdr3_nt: TGCGCCAGCAGCTTACAGCCCACTAATGAAAAACTGTTTTTT
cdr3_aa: CASSLQPTNEKLFF

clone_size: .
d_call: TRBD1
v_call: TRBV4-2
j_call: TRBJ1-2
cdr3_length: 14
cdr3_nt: TGTGCCAGCAGCCAACGGACAGGGGGGGATGGCTACACCTTC
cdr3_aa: CASSQRTGGDGYTF

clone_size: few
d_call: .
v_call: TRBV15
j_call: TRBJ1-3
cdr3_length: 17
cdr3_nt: TGTGCCACCAGCAGACGTGTCAGAGGCTTTTCTGGAAACACCATATATTTT
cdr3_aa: CATSRRVRGFSGNTIYF

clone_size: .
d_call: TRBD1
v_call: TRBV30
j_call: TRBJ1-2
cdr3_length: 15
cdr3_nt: TGTGCCTGGAGTAGGCCGGACAGGGAGGCTTCTGGCTACACCTTC
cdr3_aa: CAWSRPDREASGYTF

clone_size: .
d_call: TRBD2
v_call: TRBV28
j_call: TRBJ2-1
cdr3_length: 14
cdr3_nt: TGTGCCAGCAGGGTAGCGGGGACAAACAATGAGCAGTTCTTC
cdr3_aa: CASRVAGTNNEQFF

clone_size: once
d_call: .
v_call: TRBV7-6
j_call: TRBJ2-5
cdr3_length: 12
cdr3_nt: TGTGCCAGCAGTCAGTACCAAGAGACCCAGTACTTC
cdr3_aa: CASSQYQETQYF

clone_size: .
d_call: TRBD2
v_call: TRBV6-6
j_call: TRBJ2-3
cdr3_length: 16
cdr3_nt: TGTGCCAGCAGGCCTAATACTGGGGGGGGCACAGATACGCAGTATTTT
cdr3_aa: CASRPNTGGGTDTQYF

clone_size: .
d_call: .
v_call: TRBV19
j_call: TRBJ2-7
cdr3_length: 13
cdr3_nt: TGTGCCAGTAGTCTGCAGGGGTCCTACGAGCAGTACTTC
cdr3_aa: CASSLQGSYEQYF